This entry lists 19 T cell receptor beta chains sequenced from one sample in a study of memory B cells and T cells in multiple sclerosis. No antigen has been identified for these receptors. Here immunoSEQ multiplex PCR was the method, and the copy in TCRdb shows in-frame clones only, minus some. The data hold roughly 12,000 clones, with 70% to 90% observed a single time. CFSE-dim autoproliferating and CFSE-high non-proliferating T cells from unstimulated culture were sequenced separately. Replicate wells were pooled after 7 days of stimulus-free culture of 40 million to 65 million CFSE-labeled PBMCs. The sequenced sample was PBMCs from blood kept in culture. The receptor set was obtained from a human donor with multiple sclerosis.

The chain uses TRBV10-1 and TRBJ2-1; either TRBD1 or TRBD2 may fit D (5 bases each). V shed 3 bases and J shed 6 bases, with 12 bases lying between them. The germline gives CDR1 WNHNN, CDR2 SYGVQD (reference sequence). This CDR3 is 14 amino acids long. The CDR3 DNA follows: TGCGCCAGCAGTGAACTGGGACGGACCAATGAGCAGTTCTTC. The encoded protein is CASSELGRTNEQFF.

This rearrangement joins TRBV2 to TRBJ2-3, with 7 nucleotides matching TRBD1. The CDR3 runs to 14 residues. Trimming took 6 bases from V and 9 from J; bases not matched to a gene: 12. Germline V gives CDR1 SNHLY, CDR2 FYNNEI. The CDR3, as DNA: TGTGCCAGCAGGGAACAGGGGCCAACGACGACGCAGTATTTT. It codes for CASREQGPTTTQYF.

The V call is TRBV13, the J call TRBJ1-2; D might be TRBD1 (5 bases). The CDR3 spans 18 residues. Germline V lookup: CDR1 PRHDT, CDR2 FYEKMQ (reference sequence). Between the trimmed V and J ends, which lost 0 bases and 2 bases, there was a span of 19 bases. CDR3 amino acids: CASSLGEGTGGSNYGYTF. In DNA, the CDR3 is TGTGCCAGCAGCTTAGGAGAAGGGACCGGCGGCAGCAACTATGGCTACACCTTC.

This chain uses TRBV7-9 with TRBJ2-1; TRBD1 is a possible D gene (5 bases). Germline CDR1 reads SEHNR; CDR2 reads FQNEAQ (reference sequence). The CDR3 extends over 14 amino acids. V lost 0 bases to trimming and J lost 7 bases, with 10 bases between them. The CDR3 loop reads CASSLAQGRNEQFF. The CDR3 DNA follows: TGTGCCAGCAGCTTAGCGCAGGGTCGTAATGAGCAGTTCTTC.

The chain links TRBV5-1 to TRBJ2-3, with TRBD2 identical over 8 bases. This CDR3 comprises 15 residues. V shed 4 bases, J shed 0 bases, and the junction held 4 bases outside the gene matches. The germline gives CDR1 SGHRS, CDR2 YFSETQ. CDR3 amino acids: CASSEAGASTDTQYF. The DNA of the CDR3 is TGCGCCAGCAGCGAAGCGGGGGCAAGCACAGATACGCAGTATTTT.

V gene TRBV6-1 combines with J gene TRBJ2-7; 7 bases are shared with TRBD1. Trimming at V came to 3 bases and at J to 7 bases, leaving 6 bases not matched to a gene. Germline V gene sequence: CDR1 MNHNS, CDR2 SASEGT. This CDR3 is built from 13 residues. The CDR3 here is CASSDMTGSEQYF. The CDR3 DNA reads TGTGCCAGCAGTGACATGACAGGGAGTGAGCAGTACTTC.

V gene TRBV5-1 combines with J gene TRBJ1-1, with D maybe TRBD1 (5 bases). CDR3 length equals 13 residues. Germline CDR1 is SGHRS and CDR2 is YFSETQ. V was clipped by 4 bases and J by 4 bases, with 11 bases between them. The CDR3 is CASSLGLSTEAFF. CDR3 DNA sequence: TGCGCCAGCAGCCTGGGGCTGAGCACTGAAGCTTTCTTT.

This clone occurred a few times. The chain couples TRBV2 to TRBJ1-4, with D uncertain. Trimming removed 3 bases from V and 1 base from J, with 9 bases in between. Germline CDR1 is SNHLY and CDR2 is FYNNEI. The CDR3 contains 15 residues. The CDR3 sequence: CASSEVRGTNEKLFF. For the CDR3, the DNA is TGTGCCAGCAGTGAGGTGCGGGGAACTAATGAAAAACTGTTTTTT.

V gene TRBV27 combines with J gene TRBJ1-1; D gene uncertain. CDR1 and CDR2 (germline): MNHEY, SMNVEV (reference sequence). CDR3 length: 14 residues. V was shortened by 4 bases and J by 7 bases, with 16 bases between the two germline ends. CDR3 DNA: TGTGCCAGCAGTTCCATACAGCCCTGGGATGAAGCTTTCTTT. Translating gives CASSSIQPWDEAFF.

The rearrangement links TRBV28 to TRBJ1-2, with D possibly matching TRBD1 (5 bases). This CDR3 spans 14 amino acids. V was clipped by 5 bases and J by 4 bases, with 14 bases between them. Germline V gene sequence: CDR1 MDHEN, CDR2 SYDVKM. CDR3 region: CASSPLQGTYGYTF. As DNA, the CDR3 is TGTGCCAGCAGTCCACTCCAGGGTACCTATGGCTACACCTTC.

The chain employs TRBV5-6 and TRBJ2-6, with D uncertain. The CDR3 runs to 17 residues. V gave up 0 bases and J gave up 1 base, with 11 bases separating them. From germline, CDR1 is SGHDT and CDR2 YYEEEE. The chain's CDR3 is CASSLVSWVSGANVLTF. CDR3 nucleotide sequence: TGTGCCAGCAGCTTGGTTTCGTGGGTTTCTGGGGCCAACGTCCTGACTTTC.

This clone turned up a few times. V is TRBV25-1 and J is TRBJ2-3, with 8 nucleotides matching TRBD2. The J segment lost 3 bases and the V segment lost 3 bases, leaving 5 bases of the junction unmatched. Germline CDR1 reads MGHDK; CDR2 reads SYGVNS. This CDR3 is built from 15 residues. CDR3 loop: CASSEMTGGTDTQYF. The DNA for the CDR3 is TGTGCCAGCAGTGAGATGACGGGAGGGACAGATACGCAGTATTTT.

This clone was counted a single time. The chain joins TRBV7-3 to TRBJ2-3; D is undetermined. Trimming cost V 5 bases and J 5 bases, with 5 bases left between them. The CDR3 runs to 11 residues. CDR1 is SGHTA, CDR2 FQGTGA, per germline. CDR3 residues: CASSSEDTQYF. As DNA, the CDR3 is TGTGCCAGCAGCAGCGAAGATACGCAGTATTTT. The whole variable domain, filled in from reference TRBV7-3 and TRBJ2-3, reads GAGVSQTPSNKVTEKGKYVELRCDPISGHTALYWYRQSLGQGPEFLIYFQGTGAADDSGLPNDRFFAVRPEGSVSTLKIQRTERGDSAVYLCASSSEDTQYFGPGTRLTVL.

This chain joins TRBV7-8 and TRBJ2-1; maybe TRBD2 (5 bases). CDR1 is SGHVS and CDR2 is FQNEAQ in the germline V gene. Trimming pared 2 bases from V and 6 bases from J, leaving 20 bases between. The CDR3 runs to 17 residues. In DNA form, the CDR3 reads TGTGCCAGCAGCTTACCAAGACGGACTGCCCCCGTCAATGAGCAGTTCTTC. Translated, it gives CASSLPRRTAPVNEQFF.

The V call is TRBV4-2, the J call TRBJ2-2, with 11 bases identical to TRBD2. Germline V gene lookup returns CDR1 LGHNA and CDR2 YNFKEQ. The CDR3 totals 16 residues. V shed 4 bases, J shed 2 bases, and the junction held 3 bases outside the gene matches. CDR3 DNA: TGTGCCAGCAGCCGCGGGACTAGCGGAAACACCGGGGAGCTGTTTTTT. Its translation: CASSRGTSGNTGELFF.

V and J are TRBV5-1 and TRBJ1-1; a weak D match, TRBD1 (6 bases). The germline CDR1 and CDR2 sequences are SGHRS and YFSETQ. The CDR3 length is 17 residues. V was shortened by 2 bases and J by 1 base, with 18 bases between the two germline ends. In DNA form, the CDR3 reads TGCGCCAGCAGCTTCGCAGGGGCGGGTGTTCGGAACACTGAAGCTTTCTTT. This translates into CASSFAGAGVRNTEAFF.

This chain uses TRBV5-6 with TRBJ1-6; D is undetermined. The CDR3 loop spans 14 amino acids. Trimming took off 6 bases at V and 10 bases at J, with 17 bases between the two ends. The germline V gene has CDR1 SGHDT and CDR2 YYEEEE. This CDR3 is CASNFDAGSSPLHF. CDR3 in DNA: TGTGCCAGCAACTTTGATGCGGGCAGCTCACCCCTCCACTTT.

The chain carries TRBV5-1 and TRBJ2-1; D might be TRBD1 (6 bases). The V gene lost 4 bases and the J gene lost 4 bases, with 18 bases spanning the gap. The CDR3 has 16 residues. In germline, CDR1 is SGHRS, CDR2 YFSETQ. The CDR3 region is CASSPDRRLMYNEQFF. The CDR3 bases are TGCGCCAGCAGCCCGGACAGACGATTAATGTACAATGAGCAGTTCTTC. Full variable domain (outside the CDR3, taken from reference TRBV5-1 and TRBJ2-1): KAGVTQTPRYLIKTRGQQVTLSCSPISGHRSVSWYQQTPGQGLQFLFEYFSETQRNKGNFPGRFSGRQFSNSRSEMNVSTLELGDSALYLCASSPDRRLMYNEQFFGPGTRLTVL.

This chain links TRBV5-4 with TRBJ2-7; a possible D gene is TRBD2 (6 bases). Germline values: CDR1 SGHNT, CDR2 YYREEE (reference sequence). Trimming removed 3 bases from V and 2 bases from J, with 9 bases in between. This CDR3 comprises 13 residues. DNA for the CDR3: TGTGCCAGCAGCTCCGGGAGACCCTACGAGCAGTACTTC. It specifies CASSSGRPYEQYF.